This T cell receptor (beta chain) came from a study of cytomegalovirus exposure and HLA in healthy donors. Study findings and constraints: Previously analyzed data showed that most TCR beta V segments were productive at a frequency of about 90% or about 30%. More clonal expansion characterized HLA-associated TCR beta chains than equally common others in a later analysis. TCR beta sequences reportedly predicted the HLA-A and HLA-B alleles of most subjects accurately.

To note about this clone: The target antigen is unknown. This CDR3 is also generated by other DNA sequences in the sample.

The PCR used 60 Vbeta and 13 Jbeta primers. TCRdb's table, derived via immunoSEQ multiplex PCR, lists solely in-frame clones and lacks some. The table lists around 130,000 clones, 65% to 85% of them singletons. The sequence was obtained from a boy between 5 and 17 years old in good health and CMV-seronegative. What was sequenced was PBMCs.

The CDR3 is CASSQETVSNYGYTF. The CDR3 DNA follows: TGCGCCAGCAGCCAAGAAACAGTTTCTAACTATGGCTACACCTTC. This rearrangement joins TRBV4-3 to TRBJ1-2; D is uncertain. Germline assignment: CDR1 LGHNA and CDR2 YSLEER. V was trimmed by 0 bases and J by 0 bases, leaving 8 bases between them. The CDR3 sequence is 15 residues long.